This TCR beta chain was recovered during a study of CD8 T cells in Susac syndrome. RNA totalling roughly 0.45 to 1 ug underwent reverse transcription with random hexamers. TCRdb reanalysed the immunoSEQ multiplex PCR reads using MiXCR and keeps one entry per CDR3 protein. In the table there are approximately 83,000 distinct CDR3 sequences, approximately 93% of which are singletons. Germline V gene data show CDR1 as SGHDT and CDR2 as YYEEEE. The CDR3 is made up of 13 amino acids. With 4 bases removed from V and 7 bases from J, the gap between germline ends came to 14 bases. This sequence was found in a human donor with Susac syndrome. J is TRBJ1-2 and V is TRBV5-6; no clear D. What was sequenced was CD8+ T cells from PBMCs. CDR3 residues: CASSEGNWAGYTF. The CDR3 DNA is TGTGCCAGCAGCGAAGGAAACTGGGCTGGCTACACCTTC.